One and the same sample provided the 32 T cell receptor beta chains below, sequenced in a study of shared clonotypes between healthy human individuals. TCRdb keeps only in-frame clones here, not all; method: immunoSEQ multiplex PCR. This sample has approximately 2.4 million clones, with roughly 95% found just once. The sequenced sample was naive CD4+ T cells sorted from blood. Subset reported: CD45RA+ positively selected. Receptors originate from a man younger than 35 in good health.

V usage is TRBV27 and J usage is TRBJ2-7; 7 nucleotides line up with TRBD1. The CDR3 runs 14 residues. Germline V gene sequence: CDR1 MNHEY, CDR2 SMNVEV (reference sequence). The V segment lost 6 bases and the J segment 7 bases; nucleotides outside the gene matches: 12. CDR3 sequence (DNA): TGTGCCAGCAGACTGGGACAGACTCACGGTGAGCAGTACTTC. Translation: CASRLGQTHGEQYF.

The chain carries TRBV18 and TRBJ2-5; weak D call: TRBD2 (6 bases). The V gene lost 4 bases and the J gene lost 2 bases, with 8 bases spanning the gap. The V gene's germline CDR1 is KGHSH and CDR2 LQKENI. CDR3 length equals 13 residues. CDR3 coding DNA: TGTGCCAGCTCACAGACTAGTCAAGAGACCCAGTACTTC. As protein: CASSQTSQETQYF.

The chain has TRBV21-1 and TRBJ2-2; the table's D gene call, TRBD2, was not cross checked with the DNA. TRBV21-1 is labeled a pseudogene. This CDR3 region has 15 residues. CDR3 region: CASSPCRRNTGELFF. The DNA of the CDR3 is TGTGCCAGCAGCCCCTGTAGGAGGAACACCGGGGAGCTGTTTTTT.

This rearrangement joins TRBV19 to TRBJ2-2, with TRBD1 matching 10 bases. Per the germline V gene, CDR1 is LNHDA and CDR2 is SQIVND (reference sequence). This CDR3 region has 16 residues. V was clipped by 0 bases and J by 5 bases; unmatched bases: 3. CDR3 nucleotide sequence: TGTGCCAGTAGTATAGAATGGGACAGGGGAACCGGGGAGCTGTTTTTT. Its translation is CASSIEWDRGTGELFF.

This chain joins TRBV28 and TRBJ2-7; D is unresolved. This CDR3 spans 13 amino acids. Trimming took off 3 bases at V and 0 bases at J, with 6 bases between the two ends. Looked up from germline, CDR1 is MDHEN and CDR2 is SYDVKM. The CDR3 sequence: CASSFRVSYEQYF. The CDR3 coding sequence is TGTGCCAGCAGTTTCCGGGTCTCCTACGAGCAGTACTTC.

CDR3 bases: TGTGCCAGCAGCGGCGGACAGGGAACCTCTGGAAACACCATATATTTT. This encodes CASSGGQGTSGNTIYF. The V and J genes are TRBV5-6 and TRBJ1-3; TRBD1 matches at 8 bases. The length of the CDR3 is 16 residues. V lost 4 bases to trimming and J lost 0 bases; unmatched junction nucleotides: 6. Germline CDR1 reads SGHDT; CDR2 reads YYEEEE.

This clone showed up just once. This chain links TRBV10-3 with TRBJ2-7; 9 bases agree with TRBD1. Trimming removed 4 bases from V and 1 base from J; junction bases left unmatched: 11. The CDR3 runs to 17 residues. Germline lookup yields CDR1 ENHRY and CDR2 SYGVKD. In DNA form, the CDR3 reads TGTGCCATCAGTGGAGGGGGCAGGACAGGGGCATCCTACGAGCAGTACTTC. Translated, it gives CAISGGGRTGASYEQYF.

The rearrangement joins TRBV7-3 to TRBJ1-2; 9 bases align to TRBD1. CDR1 is SGHTA and CDR2 is FQGTGA in the germline V gene. This CDR3 spans 15 amino acids. J was trimmed by 5 bases and V by 4 bases; bases with no gene match: 8. The CDR3 loop reads CASSSRDREPYGYTF. CDR3 DNA: TGTGCCAGCAGCTCCCGGGACAGGGAACCATATGGCTACACCTTC.

The chain has TRBV6-1 and TRBJ1-1; tentative D call: TRBD1 (5 bases). The CDR3 has 16 amino acids. The V gene's germline CDR1 is MNHNS and CDR2 SASEGT. V was pared by 3 bases and J by 8 bases, with 22 bases between. This CDR3 is CASSETPRDLLAEAFF. CDR3 coding DNA: TGTGCCAGCAGTGAGACTCCTCGGGACCTCTTAGCAGAAGCTTTCTTT.

V and J are TRBV6-5 and TRBJ2-3; 7 nucleotides align to TRBD2. J was trimmed by 1 base and V by 7 bases; bases with no gene match: 5. Germline assignment: CDR1 MNHEY and CDR2 SVGAGI. The CDR3 is 14 amino acids. CDR3 in DNA: TGTGCCAGCACAAGGGCGGGGGGCACAGATACGCAGTATTTT. Encoded protein: CASTRAGGTDTQYF.

This chain uses TRBV5-1 with TRBJ2-7; 8 nucleotides agree with TRBD2. Trimming took 4 bases from V and 6 from J; bases not matched to a gene: 9. CDR3 length equals 14 residues. Germline CDR1 and CDR2: SGHRS and YFSETQ. The CDR3 bases are TGCGCCAGCAGCCCGGGACTAGTGTTAGTCGAGCAGTACTTC. It encodes CASSPGLVLVEQYF.

A note on this clone: Other DNA sequences within the sample encode an identical CDR3. This chain connects TRBV29-1 to TRBJ2-3; 9 nucleotides line up with TRBD2. CDR1 is SQVTM and CDR2 is ANQGSEA in the germline V gene. The trim removed 6 bases at V and 1 base at J, leaving 5 bases unmatched. The CDR3 has 14 amino acids. The DNA for the CDR3 is TGCAGCGTGCAGACTAGCGGAGGCACAGATACGCAGTATTTT. As protein: CSVQTSGGTDTQYF.

The DNA of the CDR3 is TGTGCCAGCAGCCAGGGTGGGACAGGGGGCACAGATACGCAGTATTTT. Translation gives CASSQGGTGGTDTQYF. This chain uses TRBV11-3 with TRBJ2-3; 10 nucleotides line up with TRBD1. Germline-derived CDR1 and CDR2 are SGHNT and YENEEA. The CDR3 has 16 residues. With 5 bases clipped from V and 1 base from J, the junction kept 6 bases outside the gene matches.

About this clone: The same CDR3 also results from other DNA sequences found in this sample. This chain uses TRBV30 with TRBJ2-7; TRBD1 might be the D (6 bases). V lost 1 base and J 6 bases, leaving 10 bases between the germline ends. CDR3 size: 12 residues. Germline CDR1 is GTSNPN and CDR2 is SVGIG (reference sequence). The CDR3 DNA sequence: TGTGCCTGGAGTGGAACAGGGCGCGAGCAGTACTTC. Residues: CAWSGTGREQYF.

V is TRBV5-4 and J is TRBJ1-6; D ambiguous. Trimming stripped 0 bases from V and 9 bases from J, with 10 bases between. Germline loops: CDR1 SGHNT, CDR2 YYREEE (reference sequence). This CDR3 comprises 14 residues. For the CDR3, the DNA is TGTGCCAGCAGCTTGGCCGGGAGTGGTTCACCCCTCCACTTT. It encodes CASSLAGSGSPLHF.

Points on this clone: At one end the junction does not follow the germline gene, possibly because of a read error. This chain joins TRBV13 and TRBJ1-2; a possible D gene is TRBD1 (5 bases). The CDR3 runs to 13 residues. The germline V gene encodes CDR1 PRHDT and CDR2 FYEKMQ (reference sequence). In DNA, the CDR3 is TGTGCCAGCAGCTTCGGGGCCGACTACGGCTACACCTTC. The encoded protein is CASSFGADYGYTF.

The CDR3 region has the DNA TGTGCCAGCAGCCCAGGACTACTGAATGAGCAGTTCTTC. Amino acids: CASSPGLLNEQFF. The rearrangement uses TRBV11-2 and TRBJ2-1; D is possibly TRBD2 (6 bases). This CDR3 contains 13 residues. V was trimmed by 5 bases and J by 7 bases, leaving 12 bases between them. The germline CDR1 and CDR2 sequences are SGHAT and FQNNGV.

V and J are TRBV6-5 and TRBJ1-3; D ambiguous. CDR1 is MNHEY and CDR2 is SVGAGI in the germline V gene. There are 13 residues in the CDR3. V gave up 0 bases and J gave up 4 bases, with 4 bases separating them. The CDR3 region is CASSYSKGNTIYF. CDR3 DNA sequence: TGTGCCAGCAGTTACTCGAAAGGAAACACCATATATTTT.

The chain employs TRBV10-3 and TRBJ2-2, with D possibly being TRBD2 (5 bases). The CDR3 has 13 amino acids. Trimming removed 11 bases at V and 0 bases at J, with 10 bases between. The V gene's germline CDR1 is ENHRY and CDR2 SYGVKD. CDR3 sequence (DNA): TGTGCCTCTAAGGACTCGAACACCGGGGAGCTGTTTTTT. This encodes CASKDSNTGELFF.

The rearrangement uses TRBV6-1 and TRBJ1-1; D is uncertain. Germline CDR1 and CDR2: MNHNS and SASEGT. With 4 bases removed from V and 7 bases from J, the gap between germline ends came to 13 bases. The CDR3 spans 13 residues. The CDR3 DNA is TGTGCCAGCAGTGGGCAGAAACGGAATGAAGCTTTCTTT. This codes for CASSGQKRNEAFF.

The chain links TRBV30 to TRBJ1-2, with TRBD1 as a possible D gene (5 bases). This CDR3 is built from 13 residues. Germline lookup yields CDR1 GTSNPN and CDR2 SVGIG (reference sequence). The germline V and J ends were trimmed by 6 bases and 8 bases, with 19 bases remaining between them. CDR3 sequence (DNA): TGTGCCTGCGCTCGACGGGGGACCGGGGGCTACACCTTC. Translating it yields CACARRGTGGYTF. Full variable domain (remainder filled in from reference TRBV30 and TRBJ1-2): SQTIHQWPATLVQPVGSPLSLECTVEGTSNPNLYWYRQAAGRGLQLLFYSVGIGQISSEVPQNLSASRPQDRQFILSSKKLLLSDSGFYLCACARRGTGGYTFGSGTRLTVV.

The chain is built from TRBV6-5 and TRBJ2-1; 14 bases match TRBD2. V dropped 5 bases and J dropped 8; count of bases not matched to a gene: 5. Looked up from germline, CDR1 is MNHEY and CDR2 is SVGAGI. The CDR3 totals 15 residues. CDR3 DNA sequence: TGTGCCAGCAGTCCGGGACTAGCGGGAGTGGATGAGCAGTTCTTC. Its protein product is CASSPGLAGVDEQFF.

This clone was found once. This sample includes further DNA sequences coding for the same CDR3. The V call is TRBV6-1, the J call TRBJ2-7, with D possibly TRBD1 on 6 matching bases. V was clipped by 3 bases and J by 1 base, with 7 bases between them. CDR1 and CDR2 (germline): MNHNS, SASEGT. The CDR3 spans 13 residues. The CDR3 is CASSETGSYEQYF. DNA for the CDR3: TGTGCCAGCAGTGAGACAGGATCCTACGAGCAGTACTTC.

V is TRBV6-4 and J is TRBJ2-7; D gene unclear. Germline loops: CDR1 MRHNA, CDR2 SNTAGT. V lost 2 bases to trimming and J lost 3 bases, with 8 bases between them. This CDR3 is 13 amino acids long. The CDR3 DNA reads as TGTGCCAGCAGTGACGAGGTGGGCTACGAGCAGTACTTC. This codes for CASSDEVGYEQYF.

J is TRBJ1-1 and V is TRBV5-6; maybe TRBD1 (5 bases). This CDR3 is built from 18 residues. Trimming shortened V by 0 bases and J by 1 base, and 19 bases separated the two germline ends. CDR1 is SGHDT and CDR2 is YYEEEE in the germline V gene. The CDR3 sequence: CASSLVFRQGRANTEAFF. CDR3 bases: TGTGCCAGCAGCTTGGTGTTTAGGCAGGGTCGGGCGAACACTGAAGCTTTCTTT.

A single count supports this clone. CDR3: CASSLDRPSSYEQYF. The CDR3 DNA reads TGTGCCAGCAGCTTGGACCGACCGAGCTCCTACGAGCAGTACTTC. This sequence joins TRBV5-4 and TRBJ2-7; D is undetermined. Looked up from germline, CDR1 is SGHNT and CDR2 is YYREEE (reference sequence). V lost 0 bases, J lost 0 bases, and 10 bases lay in between. The CDR3 is 15 residues long. Looking up the rest from reference TRBV5-4 and TRBJ2-7 gives the full variable domain: ETGVTQSPTHLIKTRGQQVTLRCSSQSGHNTVSWYQQALGQGPQFIFQYYREEENGRGNFPPRFSGLQFPNYSSELNVNALELDDSALYLCASSLDRPSSYEQYFGPGTRLTVT.

The CDR3: CASSLDFLGNTEAFF. CDR3 sequence (DNA): TGTGCCAGCAGCTTAGATTTTTTGGGGAACACTGAAGCTTTCTTT. The chain combines TRBV7-9 with TRBJ1-1; no definite D call. The V gene's germline CDR1 is SEHNR and CDR2 FQNEAQ (reference sequence). The CDR3 covers 15 residues. Trimming left V 1 base short and J 1 base short, with 10 bases between.

This clone was detected a few times. The chain carries TRBV2 and TRBJ1-5; no clear D gene. Trimming shortened V by 4 bases and J by 6 bases, and 7 bases separated the two germline ends. This CDR3 has 12 residues. In germline, CDR1 is SNHLY, CDR2 FYNNEI. The CDR3 is CASSGEAQPQHF. CDR3 nucleotides: TGTGCCAGCAGTGGAGAAGCTCAGCCCCAGCATTTT.

V is TRBV30 and J is TRBJ1-5; 7 bases fit TRBD1. The ends lost 3 bases at V and 0 bases at J; junction bases unmatched: 5. Germline loops: CDR1 GTSNPN, CDR2 SVGIG (reference sequence). This CDR3 is built from 15 residues. CDR3 residues: CAWRSTGVSNQPQHF. CDR3 coding DNA: TGTGCCTGGAGGTCTACAGGGGTTAGCAATCAGCCCCAGCATTTT.

This chain uses TRBV6-4 with TRBJ1-5; D gene unclear. This CDR3 region has 13 residues. Trimming left V 7 bases short and J 0 bases short, with 7 bases between. Germline CDR1 and CDR2: MRHNA and SNTAGT. The CDR3 is CASTVHSNQPQHF. The DNA of the CDR3 is TGTGCCAGCACAGTCCATAGCAATCAGCCCCAGCATTTT.

The CDR3 region is CASSQRDRDTDTQYF. The CDR3, as DNA: TGTGCCAGCAGCCAGAGGGACAGGGATACAGATACGCAGTATTTT. This sequence joins TRBV28 and TRBJ2-3, with 9 nucleotides matching TRBD1. From germline, CDR1 is MDHEN and CDR2 SYDVKM. The CDR3 contains 15 residues. Germline trimming cut 6 bases from V and 3 bases from J; bases unmatched to any gene: 7.

The chain has TRBV5-5 and TRBJ2-5, with D hard to call. Trimming took 0 bases from V and 1 from J, leaving 13 bases between them. Germline V CDR1 and CDR2: SGHKS, YYEKEE (reference sequence). This CDR3 comprises 16 residues. The CDR3 here is CASSLAPPLGQETQYF. The CDR3 DNA follows: TGTGCCAGCAGCTTGGCCCCCCCGTTAGGCCAAGAGACCCAGTACTTC.